This T cell receptor beta chain stems from a study of molecular identifiers for immune sequencing clone quantification. Whole-study results and caveats: Clonotypes surpassing 20 RNA copies contained over 99% of effector molecules, versus under 1% in naive cells. Barcode collisions between identical TCR molecules could shrink estimates of highly expanded clone sizes.

This clonotype was seen at least ten times. Its target is not known. Naive CD8 libraries were made from 20,000 to 1,000,000 sorted cells, and they used 10%, 30% or 50% RNA. The CDR3 spans 17 residues. CDR1 and CDR2 from the germline V gene are DFQATT and SNEGSKA (reference sequence). Using its own MiXCR run on the PCR reads, TCRdb lists one record per CDR3 protein. The table shows just under 65,000 distinct CDR3 sequences, with around a sixth occurring only once. This chain joins TRBV20-1 and TRBJ1-6; the D gene is possibly TRBD1 (5 bases). The sequenced material came from naive CD8+ T cells from blood, with Jurkat cell RNA spiked in. Subset given: FACS-sorted CD8+CD4-CCR7+CD45RA+ naive T cells. This clonotype was obtained from a human donor in good health. Some libraries in this study had Jurkat cell RNA spiked in. The CDR3 sequence: CSRPGRKLGVSNSPLHF. The CDR3 DNA reads TGCTCCCGACCGGGGAGGAAGCTAGGGGTTAGTAATTCACCCCTCCACTTT.